One T cell receptor beta chain is described in this entry. Its specificity is unknown. This sample was taken from a study of cytomegalovirus exposure and HLA in healthy donors. Findings and limits, study-wide: In vitro assays verified that a few CMV-associated chains recognized CMV antigens specifically. A list of approximately 160 TCR beta chains associated with cytomegalovirus was given.

This CDR3 is built from 13 residues. Per the germline V gene, CDR1 is SNHLY and CDR2 is FYNNEI. V shed 11 bases and J 2 bases; nucleotides not matched to a gene: 7. This table comes from immunoSEQ multiplex PCR, and its TCRdb copy is limited to in-frame clones, with some not included. This table holds under 250,000 clones, around 78% found once. This TCR was recovered from a woman younger than 30 in good health and CMV-seronegative. The specimen was PBMCs. This chain connects TRBV2 to TRBJ2-7; 9 bases align to TRBD1. The CDR3 is CAGVGTGTYEQYF. The CDR3 coding sequence is TGTGCCGGGGTGGGGACAGGGACCTACGAGCAGTACTTC.